This TCR beta chain originates from a study of breast tumors, draining lymph nodes, adjacent tissues. As concerns this clonotype: The target antigen is unknown.

TCRdb processed the multiplex PCR reads anew with MiXCR; each CDR3 protein has one entry. The sample contains around 70,000 distinct CDR3 sequences, over 40% of which appear only once. Germline CDR1 reads SGHVS; CDR2 reads FQNEAQ. The CDR3 runs 13 residues. Trimming removed 4 bases from V and 4 bases from J, with 10 bases in between. Study-wide points: Tumor and nontumor repertoires were significantly more similar in luminal-like than in basal-like breast cancer. Data fit most tumor T cells coming from lymph node, expanding in tumor. Data only fit, rather than demonstrated, lymph node origin of most tumor T cells. Compared with lymph nodes, tumors were less diverse; compared with nontumor tissue, more.

The source is a female donor with breast cancer. Some clones in this sample may be carry-over from other donors' samples. Sequenced: breast tumor tissue. The rearrangement joins TRBV7-8 to TRBJ2-5; perhaps D is TRBD1 or TRBD2 (5 bases each). CDR3 sequence: CASSSPGRETQYF. The CDR3 coding sequence is TGTGCCAGCAGCTCCCCAGGGAGAGAGACCCAGTACTTC.